This paragraph covers one T cell receptor beta chain sequence. The antigen is undetermined. 60 Vbeta and 13 Jbeta primers were used in PCR. Profiled with immunoSEQ multiplex PCR; TCRdb holds only in-frame clones, not every one. Of some 170,000 clones listed, 60% to 80% are singletons. V lost 11 bases to trimming and J lost 4 bases, with 17 bases between them. CDR3 size: 13 residues. Germline CDR1 and CDR2: LNHDA and SQIVND (reference sequence). This entry is derived from a study of cytomegalovirus exposure and HLA in healthy donors. Study findings and constraints: Across donors, presence/absence analyses took sequencing depth to be roughly uniform. Rarity marked most TCR sequences, yet some public TCRs occurred in many donors.

The chain joins TRBV19 to TRBJ1-2; the D gene is possibly TRBD1 (6 bases). The sample was PBMCs. The clonotype was recovered from a man aged 40-49 years in good health and CMV-seropositive. The CDR3 loop reads CASKRGNSYGYTF. Written as DNA, the CDR3 is TGTGCCTCAAAAAGGGGGAACAGCTATGGCTACACCTTC.